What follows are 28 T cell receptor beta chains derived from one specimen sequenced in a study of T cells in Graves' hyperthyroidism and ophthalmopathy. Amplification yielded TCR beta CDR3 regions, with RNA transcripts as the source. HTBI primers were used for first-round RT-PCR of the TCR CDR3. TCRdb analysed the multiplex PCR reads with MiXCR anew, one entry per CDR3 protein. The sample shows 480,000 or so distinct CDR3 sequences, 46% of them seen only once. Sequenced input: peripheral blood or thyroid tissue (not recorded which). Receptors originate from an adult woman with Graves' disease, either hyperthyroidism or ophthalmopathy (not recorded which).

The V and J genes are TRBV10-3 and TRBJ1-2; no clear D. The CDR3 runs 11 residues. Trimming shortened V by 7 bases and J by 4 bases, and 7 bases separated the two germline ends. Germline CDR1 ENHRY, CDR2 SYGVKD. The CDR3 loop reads CAIKESYGYTF. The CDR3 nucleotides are TGTGCCATCAAGGAGAGCTATGGCTACACCTTC.

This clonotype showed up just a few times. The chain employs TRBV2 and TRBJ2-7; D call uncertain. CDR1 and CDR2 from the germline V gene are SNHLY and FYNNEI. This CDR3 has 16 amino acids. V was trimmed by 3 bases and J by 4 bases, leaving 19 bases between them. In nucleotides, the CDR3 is TGTGCCAGCAGTGACAGTTTACCTTCCCCTCTTTACGAGCAGTACTTC. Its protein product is CASSDSLPSPLYEQYF.

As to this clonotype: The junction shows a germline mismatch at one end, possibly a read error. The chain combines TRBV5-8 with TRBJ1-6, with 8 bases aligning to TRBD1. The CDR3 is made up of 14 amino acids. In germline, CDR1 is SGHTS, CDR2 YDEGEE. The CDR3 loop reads CASSQGQDYSPLHF. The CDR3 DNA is TGCGCCAGCAGCCAGGGACAGGACTATTCACCCCTCCACTTT.

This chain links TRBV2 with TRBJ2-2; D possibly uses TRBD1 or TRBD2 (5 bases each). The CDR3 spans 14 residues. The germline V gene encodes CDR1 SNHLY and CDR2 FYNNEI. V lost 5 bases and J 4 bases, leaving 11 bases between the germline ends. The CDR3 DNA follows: TGTGCCAGCAGTTGGGGGAGCGGCACCGGGGAGCTGTTTTTT. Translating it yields CASSWGSGTGELFF.

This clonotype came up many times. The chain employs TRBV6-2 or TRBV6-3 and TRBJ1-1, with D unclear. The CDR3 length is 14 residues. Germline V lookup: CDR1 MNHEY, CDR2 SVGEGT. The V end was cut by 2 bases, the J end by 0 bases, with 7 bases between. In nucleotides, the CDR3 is TGTGCCAGCAGTTACCGCGACCTGAACACTGAAGCTTTCTTT. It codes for CASSYRDLNTEAFF.

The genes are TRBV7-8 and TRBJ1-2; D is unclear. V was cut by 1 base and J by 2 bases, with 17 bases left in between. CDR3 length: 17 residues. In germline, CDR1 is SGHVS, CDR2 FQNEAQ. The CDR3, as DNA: TGTGCCAGCAGCTTAGGAGGCAGCCCCATATCGAACTATGGCTACACCTTC. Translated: CASSLGGSPISNYGYTF.

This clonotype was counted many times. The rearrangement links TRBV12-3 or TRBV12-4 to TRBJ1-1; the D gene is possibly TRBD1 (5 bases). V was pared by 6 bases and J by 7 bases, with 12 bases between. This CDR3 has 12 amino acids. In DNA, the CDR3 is TGTGCCAGCAGGCCCCGGGGGGTTGAAGCTTTCTTT. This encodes CASRPRGVEAFF.

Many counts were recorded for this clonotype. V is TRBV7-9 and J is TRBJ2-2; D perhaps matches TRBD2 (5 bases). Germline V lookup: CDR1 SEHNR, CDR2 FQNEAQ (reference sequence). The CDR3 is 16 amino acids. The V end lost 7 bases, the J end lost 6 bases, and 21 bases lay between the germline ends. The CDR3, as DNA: TGTGCCAGCACCAAAAGCGGTAATCTTGGCGCCGGGGAGCTGTTTTTT. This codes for CASTKSGNLGAGELFF. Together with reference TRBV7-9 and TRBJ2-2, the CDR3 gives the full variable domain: DTGVSQNPRHKITKRGQNVTFRCDPISEHNRLYWYRQTLGQGPEFLTYFQNEAQLEKSRLLSDRFSAERPKGSFSTLEIQRTEQGDSAMYLCASTKSGNLGAGELFFGEGSRLTVL.

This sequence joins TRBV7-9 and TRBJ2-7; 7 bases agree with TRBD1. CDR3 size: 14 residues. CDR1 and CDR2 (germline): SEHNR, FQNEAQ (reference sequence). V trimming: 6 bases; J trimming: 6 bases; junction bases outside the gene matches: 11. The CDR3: CASSPDREESEQYF. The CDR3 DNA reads TGTGCCAGCAGTCCTGACAGGGAAGAGTCCGAGCAGTACTTC.

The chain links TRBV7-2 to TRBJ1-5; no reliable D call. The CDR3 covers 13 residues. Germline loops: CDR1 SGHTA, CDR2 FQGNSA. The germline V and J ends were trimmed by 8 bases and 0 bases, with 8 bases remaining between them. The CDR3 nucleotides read TGTGCCAGCCTGGGTTATAGCAATCAGCCCCAGCATTTT. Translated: CASLGYSNQPQHF.

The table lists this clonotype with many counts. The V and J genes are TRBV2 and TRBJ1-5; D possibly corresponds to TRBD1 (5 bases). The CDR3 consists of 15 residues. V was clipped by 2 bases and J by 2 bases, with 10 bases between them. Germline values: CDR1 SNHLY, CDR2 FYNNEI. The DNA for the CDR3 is TGTGCCAGCAGTGAAACCGGGGGTCGCAATCAGCCCCAGCATTTT. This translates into CASSETGGRNQPQHF.

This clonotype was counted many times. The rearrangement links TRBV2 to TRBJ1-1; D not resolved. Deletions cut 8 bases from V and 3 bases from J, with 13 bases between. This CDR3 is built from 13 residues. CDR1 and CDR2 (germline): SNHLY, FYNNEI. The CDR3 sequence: CASGLGWYTEAFF. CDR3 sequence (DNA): TGTGCCAGCGGGCTGGGTTGGTACACTGAAGCTTTCTTT.

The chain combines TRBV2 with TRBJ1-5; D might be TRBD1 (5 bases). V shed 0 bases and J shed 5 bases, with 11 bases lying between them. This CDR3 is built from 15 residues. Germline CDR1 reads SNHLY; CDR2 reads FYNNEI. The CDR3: CASSEALRGDQPQHF. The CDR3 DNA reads TGTGCCAGCAGTGAAGCGCTTAGGGGTGATCAGCCCCAGCATTTT.

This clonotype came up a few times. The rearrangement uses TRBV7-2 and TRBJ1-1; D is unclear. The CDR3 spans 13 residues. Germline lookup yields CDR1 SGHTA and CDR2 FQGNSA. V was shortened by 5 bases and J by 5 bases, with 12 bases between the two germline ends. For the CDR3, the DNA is TGTGCCAGCAGCCCCCCGGCGTGGACTGAAGCTTTCTTT. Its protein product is CASSPPAWTEAFF.

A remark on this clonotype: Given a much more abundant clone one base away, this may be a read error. CDR3 DNA sequence: TGTGCCAGCAGCCCACGCCTCGATCAGGGGCAGTACTTC. Translating gives CASSPRLDQGQYF. The rearrangement links TRBV11-2 to TRBJ2-7, with D possibly TRBD1 on 5 matching bases. CDR3 length: 13 residues. Trimming took off 5 bases at V and 9 bases at J, with 17 bases between the two ends. CDR1 and CDR2 from the germline V gene are SGHAT and FQNNGV.

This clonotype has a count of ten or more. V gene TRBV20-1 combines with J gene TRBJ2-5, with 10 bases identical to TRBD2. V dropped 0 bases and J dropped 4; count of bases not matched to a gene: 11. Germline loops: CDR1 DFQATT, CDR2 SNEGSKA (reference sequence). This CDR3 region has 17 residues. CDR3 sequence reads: CSARDPAGGPLGETQYF. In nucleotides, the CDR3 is TGCAGTGCTAGAGATCCAGCGGGAGGGCCCCTGGGAGAGACCCAGTACTTC.

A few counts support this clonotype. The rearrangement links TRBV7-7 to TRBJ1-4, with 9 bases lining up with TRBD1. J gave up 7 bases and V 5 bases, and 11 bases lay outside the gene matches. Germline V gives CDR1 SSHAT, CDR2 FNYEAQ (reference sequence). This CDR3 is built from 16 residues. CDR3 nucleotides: TGTGCCAGCAGCACGCCACAAACAGGGGGCGGTGAAAAACTGTTTTTT. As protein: CASSTPQTGGGEKLFF.

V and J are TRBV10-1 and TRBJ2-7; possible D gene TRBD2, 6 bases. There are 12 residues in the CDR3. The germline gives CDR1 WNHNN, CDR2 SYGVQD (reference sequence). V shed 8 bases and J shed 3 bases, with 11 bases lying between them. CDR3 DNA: TGCGCCAGCGGGGACGGGGGCTACGAGCAGTACTTC. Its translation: CASGDGGYEQYF.

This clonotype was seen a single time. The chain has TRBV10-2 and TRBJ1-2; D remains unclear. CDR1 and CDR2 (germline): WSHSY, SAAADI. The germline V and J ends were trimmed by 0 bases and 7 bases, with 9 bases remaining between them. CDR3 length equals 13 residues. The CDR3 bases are TGCGCCAGCAGTGAGTCGAAAATTAGTGGCTACACCTTC. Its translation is CASSESKISGYTF.

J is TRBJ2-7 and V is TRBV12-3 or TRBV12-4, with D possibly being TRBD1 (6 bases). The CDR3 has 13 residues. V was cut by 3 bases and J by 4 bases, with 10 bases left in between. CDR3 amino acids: CASSLADRYEQYF. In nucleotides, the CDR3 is TGTGCCAGCAGTTTGGCGGACAGATACGAGCAGTACTTC.

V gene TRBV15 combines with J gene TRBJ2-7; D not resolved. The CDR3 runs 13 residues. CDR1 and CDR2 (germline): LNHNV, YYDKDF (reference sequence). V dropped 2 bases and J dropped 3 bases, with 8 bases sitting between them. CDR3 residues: CATSRPTVYEQYF. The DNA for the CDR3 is TGTGCCACCAGCAGACCTACCGTCTACGAGCAGTACTTC.

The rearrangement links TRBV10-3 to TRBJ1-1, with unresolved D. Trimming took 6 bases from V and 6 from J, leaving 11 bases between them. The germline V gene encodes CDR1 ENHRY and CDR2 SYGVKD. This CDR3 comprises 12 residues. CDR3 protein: CAIRGGRAEAFF. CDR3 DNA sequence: TGTGCCATCAGGGGAGGACGGGCTGAAGCTTTCTTT.

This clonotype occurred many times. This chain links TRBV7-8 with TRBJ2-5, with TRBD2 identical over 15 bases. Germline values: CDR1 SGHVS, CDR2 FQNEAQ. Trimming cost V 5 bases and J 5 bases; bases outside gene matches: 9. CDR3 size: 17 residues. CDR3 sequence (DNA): TGTGCCAGCAGCCCGACGGGACTAGCGGGAGGAGGGGAGACCCAGTACTTC. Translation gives CASSPTGLAGGGETQYF.

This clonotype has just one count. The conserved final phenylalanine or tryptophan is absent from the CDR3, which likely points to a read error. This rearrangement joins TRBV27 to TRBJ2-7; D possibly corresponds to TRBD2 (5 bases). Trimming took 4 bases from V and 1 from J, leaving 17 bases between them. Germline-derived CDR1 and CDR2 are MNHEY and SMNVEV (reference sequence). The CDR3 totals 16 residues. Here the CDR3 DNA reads TGTGCCAGCAGTTCCTCCCTAACTAGGTTGTCCTACGAGCAGTACCTC. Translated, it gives CASSSSLTRLSYEQYL.

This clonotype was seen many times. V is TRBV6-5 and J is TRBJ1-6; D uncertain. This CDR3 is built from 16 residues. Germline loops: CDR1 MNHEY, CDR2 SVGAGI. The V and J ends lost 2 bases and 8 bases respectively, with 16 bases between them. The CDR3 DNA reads TGTGCCAGCAGTTACCGACCGCCCGCCTGGGATTCACCCCTCCACTTT. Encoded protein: CASSYRPPAWDSPLHF.

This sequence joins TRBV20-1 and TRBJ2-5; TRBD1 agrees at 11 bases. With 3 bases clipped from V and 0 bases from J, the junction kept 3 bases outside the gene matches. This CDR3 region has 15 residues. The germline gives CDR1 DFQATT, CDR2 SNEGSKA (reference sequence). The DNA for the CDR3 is TGCAGTGCTAGCGGGACAGGGGGATACCAAGAGACCCAGTACTTC. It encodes CSASGTGGYQETQYF.

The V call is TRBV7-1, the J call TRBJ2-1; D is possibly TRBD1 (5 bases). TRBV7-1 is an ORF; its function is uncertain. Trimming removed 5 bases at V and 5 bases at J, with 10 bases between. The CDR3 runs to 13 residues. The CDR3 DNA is TGTGCCAGCAGCAACAGGCTGCACAATGAGCAGTTCTTC. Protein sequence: CASSNRLHNEQFF.

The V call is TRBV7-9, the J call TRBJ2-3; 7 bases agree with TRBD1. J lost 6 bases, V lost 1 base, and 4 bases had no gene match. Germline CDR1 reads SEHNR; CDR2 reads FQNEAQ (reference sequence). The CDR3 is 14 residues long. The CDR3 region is CASSLEGRGDTQYF. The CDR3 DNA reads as TGTGCCAGCAGCTTAGAAGGCAGGGGGGATACGCAGTATTTT.